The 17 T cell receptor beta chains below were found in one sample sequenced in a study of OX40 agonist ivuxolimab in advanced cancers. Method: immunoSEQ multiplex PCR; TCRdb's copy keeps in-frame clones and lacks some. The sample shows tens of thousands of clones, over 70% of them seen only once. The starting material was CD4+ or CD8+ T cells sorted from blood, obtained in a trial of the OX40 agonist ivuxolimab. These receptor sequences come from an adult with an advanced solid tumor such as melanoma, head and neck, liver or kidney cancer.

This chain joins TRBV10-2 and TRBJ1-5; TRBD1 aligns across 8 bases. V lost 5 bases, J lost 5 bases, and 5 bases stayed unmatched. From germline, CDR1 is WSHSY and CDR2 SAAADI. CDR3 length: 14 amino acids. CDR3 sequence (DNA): TGCGCCAGCAGTACCGACAGGGGCGATCAGCCCCAGCATTTT. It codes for CASSTDRGDQPQHF.

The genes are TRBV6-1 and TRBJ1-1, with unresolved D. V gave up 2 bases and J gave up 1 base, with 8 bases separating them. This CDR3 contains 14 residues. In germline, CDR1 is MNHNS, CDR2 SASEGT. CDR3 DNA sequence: TGTGCCAGCAGTGAAAGGAGTCCGAACACTGAAGCTTTCTTT. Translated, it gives CASSERSPNTEAFF.

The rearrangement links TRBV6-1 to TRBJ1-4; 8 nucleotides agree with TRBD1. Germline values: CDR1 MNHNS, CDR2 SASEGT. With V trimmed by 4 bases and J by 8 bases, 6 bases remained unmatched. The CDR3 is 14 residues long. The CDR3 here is CASSGQGPREKLFF. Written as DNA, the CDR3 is TGTGCCAGCAGTGGACAGGGGCCCCGAGAAAAACTGTTTTTT.

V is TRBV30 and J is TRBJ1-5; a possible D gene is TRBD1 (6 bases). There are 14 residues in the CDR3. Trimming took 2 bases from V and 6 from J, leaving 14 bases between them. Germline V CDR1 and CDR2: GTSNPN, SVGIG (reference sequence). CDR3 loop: CAWSTRGGAQPQHF. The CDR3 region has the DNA TGTGCCTGGAGTACCCGCGGGGGGGCTCAGCCCCAGCATTTT.

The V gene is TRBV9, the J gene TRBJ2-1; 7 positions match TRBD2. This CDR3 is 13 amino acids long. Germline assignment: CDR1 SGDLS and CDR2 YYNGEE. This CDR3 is CASSGGRGDEQFF. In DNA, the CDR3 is TGTGCGTCCTCCGGCGGGAGAGGCGATGAGCAGTTCTTC.

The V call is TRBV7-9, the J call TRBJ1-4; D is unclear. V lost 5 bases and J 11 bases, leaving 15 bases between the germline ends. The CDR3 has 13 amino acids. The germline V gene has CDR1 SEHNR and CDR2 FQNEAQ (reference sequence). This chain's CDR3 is CASSPDGRDKLFF. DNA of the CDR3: TGTGCCAGCAGCCCGGACGGGAGAGACAAACTGTTTTTT. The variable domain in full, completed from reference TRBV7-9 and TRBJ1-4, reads DTGVSQNPRHKITKRGQNVTFRCDPISEHNRLYWYRQTLGQGPEFLTYFQNEAQLEKSRLLSDRFSAERPKGSFSTLEIQRTEQGDSAMYLCASSPDGRDKLFFGSGTQLSVL.

CDR3 loop: CASSFGWPGAWETQYF. The CDR3 DNA is TGTGCCAGCAGTTTTGGGTGGCCGGGGGCCTGGGAGACCCAGTACTTC. The chain has TRBV6-5 and TRBJ2-5; the D call may be TRBD1 or TRBD2 (6 bases each). This CDR3 has 16 amino acids. The V gene lost 4 bases and the J gene lost 5 bases, with 20 bases spanning the gap. The V gene's germline CDR1 is MNHEY and CDR2 SVGAGI.

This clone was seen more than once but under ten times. The CDR3 DNA reads as TGTGCCAGTAGGAGAGGGACGACCGGGGAGCTGTTTTTT. Translating it yields CASRRGTTGELFF. The rearrangement joins TRBV19 to TRBJ2-2; D may correspond to TRBD1 or TRBD2 (5 bases each). Deletions cut 6 bases from V and 5 bases from J, with 10 bases between. Germline values: CDR1 LNHDA, CDR2 SQIVND (reference sequence). This CDR3 comprises 13 residues.

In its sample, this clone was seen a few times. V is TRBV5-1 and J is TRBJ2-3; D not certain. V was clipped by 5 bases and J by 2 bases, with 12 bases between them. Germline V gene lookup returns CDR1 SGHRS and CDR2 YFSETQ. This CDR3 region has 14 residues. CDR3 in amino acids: CASSVDPLTDTQYF. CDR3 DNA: TGCGCCAGCAGTGTGGATCCCCTCACAGATACGCAGTATTTT.

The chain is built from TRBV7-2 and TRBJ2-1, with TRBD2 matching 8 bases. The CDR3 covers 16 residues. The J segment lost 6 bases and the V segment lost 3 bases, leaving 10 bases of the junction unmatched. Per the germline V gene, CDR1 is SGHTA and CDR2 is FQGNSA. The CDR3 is CASSLAGGLSANEQFF. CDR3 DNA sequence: TGTGCCAGCAGCTTGGCGGGGGGCCTTTCTGCCAATGAGCAGTTCTTC.

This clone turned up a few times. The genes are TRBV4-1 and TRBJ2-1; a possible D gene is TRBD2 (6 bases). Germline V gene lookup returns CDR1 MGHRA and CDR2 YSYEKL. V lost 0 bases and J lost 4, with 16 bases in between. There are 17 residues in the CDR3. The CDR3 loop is CASSQDWTGVKYNEQFF. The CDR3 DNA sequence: TGCGCCAGCAGCCAAGATTGGACGGGAGTGAAGTACAATGAGCAGTTCTTC.

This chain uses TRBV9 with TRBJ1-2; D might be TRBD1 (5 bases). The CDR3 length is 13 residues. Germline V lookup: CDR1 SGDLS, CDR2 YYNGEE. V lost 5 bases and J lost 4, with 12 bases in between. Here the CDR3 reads CASSLEGSYGYTF. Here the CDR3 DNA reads TGTGCCAGCAGTCTTGAGGGGTCCTATGGCTACACCTTC.

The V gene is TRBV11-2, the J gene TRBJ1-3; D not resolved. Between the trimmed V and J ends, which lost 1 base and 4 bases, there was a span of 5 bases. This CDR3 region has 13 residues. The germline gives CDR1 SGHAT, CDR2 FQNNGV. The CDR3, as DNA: TGTGCCAGCAGCTTAGCCCAGGGAAACACCATATATTTT. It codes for CASSLAQGNTIYF.

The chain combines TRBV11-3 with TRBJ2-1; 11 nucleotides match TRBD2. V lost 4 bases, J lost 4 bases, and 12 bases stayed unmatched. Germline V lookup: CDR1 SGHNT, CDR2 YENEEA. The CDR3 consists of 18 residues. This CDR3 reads CASSSSPTSGSRYNEQFF. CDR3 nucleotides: TGTGCCAGCAGCTCCTCTCCCACTAGCGGGAGTAGATACAATGAGCAGTTCTTC. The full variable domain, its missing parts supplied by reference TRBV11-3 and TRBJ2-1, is EAGVVQSPRYKIIEKKQPVAFWCNPISGHNTLYWYLQNLGQGPELLIRYENEEAVDDSQLPKDRFSAERLKGVDSTLKIQPAELGDSAVYLCASSSSPTSGSRYNEQFFGPGTRLTVL.

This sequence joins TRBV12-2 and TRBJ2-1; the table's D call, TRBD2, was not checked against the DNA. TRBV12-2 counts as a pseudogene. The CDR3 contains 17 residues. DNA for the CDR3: TGTGCAAGTCGCTTAGGAGGGGTTAGCGGGAGATTTAATGAGCAGTTCTTC. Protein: CASRLGGVSGRFNEQFF.

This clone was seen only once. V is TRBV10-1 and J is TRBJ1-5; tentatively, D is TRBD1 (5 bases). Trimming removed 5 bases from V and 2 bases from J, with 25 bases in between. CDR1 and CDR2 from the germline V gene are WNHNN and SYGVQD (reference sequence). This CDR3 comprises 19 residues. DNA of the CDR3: TGCGCCAGCAGTTCTCCCGGGGGGAATCGTGGGAGTGGCAATCAGCCCCAGCATTTT. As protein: CASSSPGGNRGSGNQPQHF.

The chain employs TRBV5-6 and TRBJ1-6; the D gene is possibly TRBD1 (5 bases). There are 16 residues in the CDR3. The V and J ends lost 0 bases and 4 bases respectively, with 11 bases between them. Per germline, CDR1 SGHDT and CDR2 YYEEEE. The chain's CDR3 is CASSLEGVRYNSPLHF. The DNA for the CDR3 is TGTGCCAGCAGCTTGGAAGGGGTCAGGTATAATTCACCCCTCCACTTT.